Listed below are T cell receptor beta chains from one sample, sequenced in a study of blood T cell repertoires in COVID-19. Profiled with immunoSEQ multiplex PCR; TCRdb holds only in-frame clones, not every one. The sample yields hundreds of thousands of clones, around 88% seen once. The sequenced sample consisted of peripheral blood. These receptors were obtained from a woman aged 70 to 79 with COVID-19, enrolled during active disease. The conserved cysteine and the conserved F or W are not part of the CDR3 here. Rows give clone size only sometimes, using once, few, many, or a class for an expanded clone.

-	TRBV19	ASSKRQIQGDYGYT
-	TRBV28	ASARQGTHTQY
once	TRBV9	ASSISGGNTDTQY
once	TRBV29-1	SVQGEGTQY
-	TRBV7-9	ASSLRAGNTIY
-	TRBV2	ARTSGGHGDTQY
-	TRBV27	ASSLWGQGTNTEAF
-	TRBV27	ASSLGPGNTEAF
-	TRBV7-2	ASSLRLAGGPPRTDTQY
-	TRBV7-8	ASSPAYEQY
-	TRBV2	ASIGLASYEQY
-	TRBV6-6	ASKRLAGDTQY
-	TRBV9	ASSVRQGAGTDTQY
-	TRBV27	ASTPPGNGGARDTQY
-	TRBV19	ASSIEGQGVYGYT
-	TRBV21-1	ASISMDSYYEQY
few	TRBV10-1	YFSGGDDYNEQF
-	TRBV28	ASSLALLGQEDGYT
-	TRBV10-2	ASSPLLAGGRNEQF
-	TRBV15	ATSRDRAGAYEQY
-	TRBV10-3	AAGLGALSGNTIY
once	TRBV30	AWNTGTNTEAF
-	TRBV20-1	SASTPYEQY
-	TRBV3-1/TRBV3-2	ASSQVLQGALNYGYT
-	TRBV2	ASSLLYGYT
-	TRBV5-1	ASGHDSASGNTIY
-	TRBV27	ASRPLAGVHEQY
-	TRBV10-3	AISESRGQVGELF
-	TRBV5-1	ASSLGLVTDTQY
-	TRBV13	ASSLGGGSAETQY
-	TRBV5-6	ASSGAVAFDWGREEQY
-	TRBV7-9	ASSSGGGIDSPLH
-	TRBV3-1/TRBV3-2	ASSPGTSAAYEQY
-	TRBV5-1	ASSPWAGPGNEQF
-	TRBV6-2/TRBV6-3	ASSRRGANYGYT
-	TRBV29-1	SGTRMGETQY
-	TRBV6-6	ASSPLPFHSRGLESNQPQH
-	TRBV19	ASSIAGQGGFGYT
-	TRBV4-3	ASSQDLGASGDYEQY
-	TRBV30	AWSEPVYNNEKLF
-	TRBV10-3	AISESRGGSYEQY
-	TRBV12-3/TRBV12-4	ACAGTGPYEQY
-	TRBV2	ASRGTEFYGYT